These T cell receptor beta chains were read from a single sample in a study of blood T cell repertoires in COVID-19. The repertoire was sequenced with immunoSEQ multiplex PCR; TCRdb's copy has only in-frame clones and lacks some. The sample comprises under 110,000 clones, roughly nine tenths of which are singletons, and roughly 17% rests with the top ten. Sequencing used peripheral blood. These TCRs come from a man over 45 with acute or convalescent COVID-19. Both conserved end residues are part of each CDR3. A D gene is named only where the DNA matches it firmly. Rows may omit the clone size; those that give it use once, few, many or a size class.

v_gene: TRBV12-3/TRBV12-4
j_gene: TRBJ1-1
d_gene: .
abundance: .
CDR3aa: CASRIQGATEAFF
CDR3nt: TGTGCCAGCAGGATACAGGGTGCGACTGAAGCTTTCTTT

v_gene: TRBV19
j_gene: TRBJ1-1
d_gene: .
abundance: .
CDR3aa: CASSPSGYTEAFF
CDR3nt: TGTGCCAGTAGTCCCTCAGGGTACACTGAAGCTTTCTTT

v_gene: TRBV7-6
j_gene: TRBJ2-7
d_gene: TRBD2
abundance: once
CDR3aa: CASSLESGGEQYF
CDR3nt: TGTGCCAGCAGCTTAGAGTCGGGGGGCGAGCAGTACTTC

v_gene: TRBV3-1/TRBV3-2
j_gene: TRBJ1-1
d_gene: TRBD1
abundance: .
CDR3aa: CASSDRVKQAFF
CDR3nt: TGTGCCAGCAGCGACAGGGTTAAACAAGCTTTCTTT

v_gene: TRBV6-6
j_gene: TRBJ1-1
d_gene: TRBD1
abundance: .
CDR3aa: CASSKTGVTEAFF
CDR3nt: TGTGCCAGCAGTAAAACAGGGGTCACTGAAGCTTTCTTT

v_gene: TRBV4-1
j_gene: TRBJ2-3
d_gene: .
abundance: .
CDR3aa: CASSQVRVGGTDTQYF
CDR3nt: TGCGCCAGCAGCCAAGTCAGGGTTGGTGGCACAGATACGCAGTATTTT

v_gene: TRBV4-1
j_gene: TRBJ1-1
d_gene: .
abundance: .
CDR3aa: CASSHSGTLNTEAFF
CDR3nt: TGCGCCAGCAGCCATTCCGGGACATTGAACACTGAAGCTTTCTTT

v_gene: TRBV16
j_gene: TRBJ2-2
d_gene: .
abundance: .
CDR3aa: CASSQSRGQGSYTGELFF
CDR3nt: TGTGCCAGCAGCCAATCGCGAGGGCAGGGGAGCTACACCGGGGAGCTGTTTTTT

v_gene: TRBV19
j_gene: TRBJ1-2
d_gene: .
abundance: .
CDR3aa: CASSIPGDPDPYGYTF
CDR3nt: TGTGCCAGTAGTATCCCAGGGGATCCCGATCCATATGGCTACACCTTC

v_gene: TRBV6-5
j_gene: TRBJ2-7
d_gene: .
abundance: .
CDR3aa: CASSPVSSYEQYF
CDR3nt: TGTGCCAGCAGTCCGGTAAGCTCCTACGAGCAGTACTTC

v_gene: TRBV7-2
j_gene: TRBJ1-1
d_gene: .
abundance: .
CDR3aa: CASSRNSIEGTEAFF
CDR3nt: TGTGCCAGCAGTCGAAATTCGATTGAGGGCACTGAAGCTTTCTTT

v_gene: TRBV12-3/TRBV12-4
j_gene: TRBJ1-2
d_gene: .
abundance: .
CDR3aa: CASSRDKNYGYTF
CDR3nt: TGTGCCAGCAGTCGGGACAAGAACTATGGCTACACCTTC

v_gene: TRBV18
j_gene: TRBJ1-4
d_gene: TRBD1
abundance: .
CDR3aa: CASSSGQGGEKLFF
CDR3nt: TGTGCCAGCTCTTCTGGACAGGGAGGAGAAAAACTGTTTTTT

v_gene: TRBV11-3
j_gene: TRBJ2-3
d_gene: .
abundance: .
CDR3aa: CASSPGTRGSTDTQYF
CDR3nt: TGTGCCAGCAGCCCCGGGACCCGGGGGAGCACAGATACGCAGTATTTT

v_gene: TRBV7-2
j_gene: TRBJ1-5
d_gene: .
abundance: .
CDR3aa: CASSRSGQPQHF
CDR3nt: TGTGCCAGCAGCAGGTCAGGTCAGCCCCAGCATTTT

v_gene: TRBV5-5
j_gene: TRBJ1-2
d_gene: .
abundance: .
CDR3aa: CASSLGGQGYGYTF
CDR3nt: TGTGCCAGCAGCTTGGGGGGACAAGGCTATGGCTACACCTTC

v_gene: TRBV9
j_gene: TRBJ2-1
d_gene: TRBD2
abundance: once
CDR3aa: CASSARGAARLALYNEQFF
CDR3nt: TGTGCCAGCAGCGCGCGCGGTGCAGCGCGACTAGCGCTCTACAATGAGCAGTTCTTC

v_gene: TRBV29-1
j_gene: TRBJ1-5
d_gene: .
abundance: .
CDR3aa: CSVVRGSGQPQHF
CDR3nt: TGCAGCGTTGTTCGGGGGAGCGGTCAGCCCCAGCATTTT

v_gene: TRBV3-1/TRBV3-2
j_gene: TRBJ2-7
d_gene: .
abundance: .
CDR3aa: CASSLRDTGPYEQYF
CDR3nt: TGTGCCAGCAGCCTCCGGGACACCGGCCCCTACGAGCAGTACTTC

v_gene: TRBV6-5
j_gene: TRBJ2-7
d_gene: .
abundance: few
CDR3aa: CASSNTPSYEQYF
CDR3nt: TGTGCCAGCAGTAATACTCCCTCCTACGAGCAGTACTTC

v_gene: TRBV19
j_gene: TRBJ1-5
d_gene: .
abundance: .
CDR3aa: CACHPYYSNQPQHF
CDR3nt: TGTGCCTGCCACCCCTATTATAGCAATCAGCCCCAGCATTTT

v_gene: TRBV19
j_gene: TRBJ1-4
d_gene: .
abundance: .
CDR3aa: CASREGEKLFF
CDR3nt: TGTGCCAGTAGAGAGGGCGAAAAACTGTTTTTT

v_gene: TRBV5-1
j_gene: TRBJ2-2
d_gene: .
abundance: .
CDR3aa: CASSLDPDRTGELFF
CDR3nt: TGCGCCAGCAGCTTGGACCCCGATCGGACCGGGGAGCTGTTTTTT

v_gene: TRBV5-1
j_gene: TRBJ2-7
d_gene: TRBD2
abundance: .
CDR3aa: CASSYAYRGERGGSYEQYF
CDR3nt: TGCGCCAGCAGCTACGCCTATAGGGGTGAGCGGGGGGGATCCTACGAGCAGTACTTC

v_gene: TRBV19
j_gene: TRBJ1-5
d_gene: .
abundance: .
CDR3aa: CASSIVQGNQPQHF
CDR3nt: TGTGCCAGTAGTATCGTACAAGGCAATCAGCCCCAGCATTTT

v_gene: TRBV2
j_gene: TRBJ1-1
d_gene: .
abundance: .
CDR3aa: CASSERFRAFF
CDR3nt: TGTGCCAGCAGTGAACGTTTCAGAGCTTTCTTT

v_gene: TRBV7-6
j_gene: TRBJ1-1
d_gene: .
abundance: .
CDR3aa: CASSLGNRNTEAFF
CDR3nt: TGTGCCAGCAGCTTAGGAAACAGGAACACTGAAGCTTTCTTT

v_gene: TRBV19
j_gene: TRBJ1-2
d_gene: .
abundance: .
CDR3aa: CASSIGQINYGYTF
CDR3nt: TGTGCCAGTAGTATCGGACAGATTAACTATGGCTACACCTTC

v_gene: TRBV28
j_gene: TRBJ1-1
d_gene: TRBD1
abundance: .
CDR3aa: CASSLALGQATVPFF
CDR3nt: TGTGCCAGCAGCCTTGCCCTCGGACAGGCGACAGTACCTTTCTTT

v_gene: TRBV7-2
j_gene: TRBJ1-5
d_gene: .
abundance: .
CDR3aa: CASSLGGGSNQPQHF
CDR3nt: TGTGCCAGCAGCCTTGGTGGGGGGAGCAATCAGCCCCAGCATTTT

v_gene: TRBV27
j_gene: TRBJ1-5
d_gene: .
abundance: .
CDR3aa: CASRGGGKYNQPQHF
CDR3nt: TGTGCCAGCAGGGGGGGAGGAAAGTACAATCAGCCCCAGCATTTT

v_gene: TRBV11-3
j_gene: TRBJ2-5
d_gene: .
abundance: .
CDR3aa: CASSLGQRETQYF
CDR3nt: TGTGCCAGCAGCCTCGGACAGCGGGAGACCCAGTACTTC

v_gene: TRBV28
j_gene: TRBJ2-1
d_gene: .
abundance: once
CDR3aa: CASSLENPRDEQFF
CDR3nt: TGTGCCAGCAGTTTAGAGAACCCGAGGGATGAGCAGTTCTTC

v_gene: TRBV11-2
j_gene: TRBJ1-5
d_gene: TRBD1
abundance: .
CDR3aa: CASSLEQGANQPQHF
CDR3nt: TGTGCCAGCAGCTTAGAGCAGGGGGCAAATCAGCCCCAGCATTTT

v_gene: TRBV2
j_gene: TRBJ2-7
d_gene: TRBD1
abundance: once
CDR3aa: CASSDQGAYEQYF
CDR3nt: TGTGCCAGCAGTGATCAGGGGGCCTACGAGCAGTACTTC

v_gene: TRBV5-1
j_gene: TRBJ1-3
d_gene: TRBD1
abundance: .
CDR3aa: CASSTETGAGNTIYF
CDR3nt: TGCGCCAGCAGCACCGAGACAGGGGCTGGAAACACCATATATTTT

v_gene: TRBV28
j_gene: TRBJ1-6
d_gene: .
abundance: .
CDR3aa: CASSFLRQVPGSSYNSPLHF
CDR3nt: TGTGCCAGCAGTTTTCTCAGACAGGTCCCGGGTAGCTCCTATAATTCACCCCTCCACTTT